The entry that follows covers one T cell receptor (beta chain) sequence. This sample was included in a study of cytomegalovirus exposure and HLA in healthy donors. Germline CDR1 LNHDA, CDR2 SQIVND (reference sequence). With 6 bases removed from V and 1 base from J, the gap between germline ends came to 23 bases. CDR3 length: 18 amino acids. 13 Jbeta primers and 60 Vbeta primers were used for the PCR. Repertoires were generated with immunoSEQ multiplex PCR, while TCRdb's copy carries only in-frame clones and drops some. Here the sample spans 150,000 to 200,000 clones, approximately 82% being singletons.

This clonotype was obtained from a woman between 25 and 40 years old in good health and CMV-seronegative. This chain links TRBV19 with TRBJ2-3; TRBD1 might be the D (6 bases). Sequencing was carried out using PBMCs. The CDR3 protein is CASRGPNRAEVGTDTQYF. CDR3 in DNA: TGTGCCAGTAGGGGGCCCAACAGGGCGGAGGTGGGCACAGATACGCAGTATTTT.